The present T cell receptor (beta chain) was sequenced within a study of blood T cells in healthy people across ages. Broader study findings: The long-lived group displayed more naive CD4+ cells, plus higher diversity, than the aged donors did.

Primed by a sample-barcoded 5' primer and a J-beta primer mix, a second PCR proceeded for 7 to 11 cycles. TCRdb itself ran the 5' RACE reads through MiXCR, one entry per CDR3 protein. The sample lists about 1 million distinct CDR3 sequences, around 45% occurring once. Germline V gene data show CDR1 as KGHDR and CDR2 as SFDVKD. The CDR3 sequence is 15 residues long. Trimming removed 8 bases at V and 1 base at J, with 14 bases between. Remarks on this clonotype: Its antigen is still unknown.

The V and J genes are TRBV24-1 and TRBJ1-3; D remains ambiguous. Material for sequencing was blood. The TCR was taken from a woman between 55 and 75 years old in good health. The CDR3 loop is CATIHRGDSGNTIYF. CDR3 DNA: TGTGCCACCATACATCGAGGTGATTCTGGAAACACCATATATTTT.